The T cell receptor beta chain under discussion was sequenced for a study of blood T cell repertoires in COVID-19. Study summary: Samples taken during acute and convalescent COVID-19 were collected in the United States, Italy and Spain. PBMCs, B-cell-depleted T cells, or T cells provided the cDNA or gDNA that made up the material.

In the study's own analysis: The assay estimated nucleated cells by amplifying reference gene primers. Using immunoSEQ multiplex PCR, the repertoire was profiled, and TCRdb retains in-frame clones only, with some absent. V, J and clone size are taken as reported in that table, and D and trimming were inferred from the DNA itself. The data contain some 120,000 clones, approximately 87% of them singletons. V lost 2 bases, J lost 3 bases, and 3 bases stayed unmatched. CDR1 SGHNT and CDR2 YYREEE come from the germline V gene (reference sequence). The CDR3 consists of 16 residues. J is TRBJ2-1 and V is TRBV5-4; 12 nucleotides agree with TRBD2. The sample was peripheral blood. The source of this sequence is a woman aged 60-75 years with acute or convalescent COVID-19. CDR3 sequence: CASSFGLAGSYNEQFF. CDR3 DNA sequence: TGTGCCAGCAGCTTCGGACTAGCGGGGAGCTACAATGAGCAGTTCTTC. Based on the CDR3 plus reference TRBV5-4 and TRBJ2-1, the full variable domain is ETGVTQSPTHLIKTRGQQVTLRCSSQSGHNTVSWYQQALGQGPQFIFQYYREEENGRGNFPPRFSGLQFPNYSSELNVNALELDDSALYLCASSFGLAGSYNEQFFGPGTRLTVL.